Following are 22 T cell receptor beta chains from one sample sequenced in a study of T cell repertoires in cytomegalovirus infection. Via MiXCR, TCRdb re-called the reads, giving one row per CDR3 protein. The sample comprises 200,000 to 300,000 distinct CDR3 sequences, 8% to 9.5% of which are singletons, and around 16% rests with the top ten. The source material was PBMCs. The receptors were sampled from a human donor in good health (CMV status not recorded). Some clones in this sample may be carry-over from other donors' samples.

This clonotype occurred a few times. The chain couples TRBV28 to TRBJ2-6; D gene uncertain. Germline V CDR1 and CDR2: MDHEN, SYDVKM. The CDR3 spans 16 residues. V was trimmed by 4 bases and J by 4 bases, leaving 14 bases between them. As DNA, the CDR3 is TGTGCCAGCAGTTATTACATCAAGGCGGGGGCCAACGTCCTGACTTTC. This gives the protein CASSYYIKAGANVLTF.

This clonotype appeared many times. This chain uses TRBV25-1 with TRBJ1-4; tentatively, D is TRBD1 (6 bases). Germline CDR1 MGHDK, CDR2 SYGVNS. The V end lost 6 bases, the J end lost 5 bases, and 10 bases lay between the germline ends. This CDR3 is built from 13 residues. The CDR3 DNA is TGTGCCAGCAGATATACAGGGAATGAAAAACTGTTTTTT. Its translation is CASRYTGNEKLFF.

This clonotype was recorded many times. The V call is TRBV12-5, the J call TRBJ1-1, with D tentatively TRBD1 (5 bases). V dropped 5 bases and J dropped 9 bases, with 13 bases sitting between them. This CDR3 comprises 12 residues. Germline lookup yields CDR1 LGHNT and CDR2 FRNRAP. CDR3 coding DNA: TGTGCTAGTGGTCCCGCCGGGGGGAAAGCTTTCTTT. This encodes CASGPAGGKAFF.

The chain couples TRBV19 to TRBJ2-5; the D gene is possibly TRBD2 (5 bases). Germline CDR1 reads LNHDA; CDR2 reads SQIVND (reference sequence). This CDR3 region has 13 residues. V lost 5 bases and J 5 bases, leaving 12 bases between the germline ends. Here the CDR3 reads CASSWARGETQYF. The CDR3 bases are TGTGCCAGTAGTTGGGCCCGAGGGGAGACCCAGTACTTC.

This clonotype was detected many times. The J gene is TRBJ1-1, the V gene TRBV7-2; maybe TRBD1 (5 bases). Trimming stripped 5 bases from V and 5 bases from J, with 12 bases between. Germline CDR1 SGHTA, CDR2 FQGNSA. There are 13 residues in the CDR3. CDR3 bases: TGTGCCAGCAGCCCGCGGTGGGGGACTGAAGCTTTCTTT. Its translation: CASSPRWGTEAFF. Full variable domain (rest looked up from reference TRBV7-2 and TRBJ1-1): GAGVSQSPSNKVTEKGKDVELRCDPISGHTALYWYRQSLGQGLEFLIYFQGNSAPDKSGLPSDRFSAERTGGSVSTLTIQRTQQEDSAVYLCASSPRWGTEAFFGQGTRLTVV.

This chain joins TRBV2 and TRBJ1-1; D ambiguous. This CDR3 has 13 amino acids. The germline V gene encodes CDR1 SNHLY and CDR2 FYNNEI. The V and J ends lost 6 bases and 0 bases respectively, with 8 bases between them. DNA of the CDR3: TGTGCCAGCAGCGGCAACCTGAACACTGAAGCTTTCTTT. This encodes CASSGNLNTEAFF.

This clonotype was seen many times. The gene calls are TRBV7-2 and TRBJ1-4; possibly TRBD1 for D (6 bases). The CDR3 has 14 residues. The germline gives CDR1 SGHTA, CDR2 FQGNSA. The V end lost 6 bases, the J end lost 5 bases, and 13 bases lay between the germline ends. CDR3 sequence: CASREGGPNEKLFF. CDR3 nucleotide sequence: TGTGCCAGCAGGGAAGGGGGGCCGAATGAAAAACTGTTTTTT.

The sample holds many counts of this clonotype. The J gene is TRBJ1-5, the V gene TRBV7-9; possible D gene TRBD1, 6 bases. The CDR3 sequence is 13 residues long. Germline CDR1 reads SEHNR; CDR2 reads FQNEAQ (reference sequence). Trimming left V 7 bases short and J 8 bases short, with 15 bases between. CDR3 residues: CASNKGQGKPQHF. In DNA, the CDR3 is TGTGCCAGCAACAAGGGGCAGGGGAAGCCCCAGCATTTT.

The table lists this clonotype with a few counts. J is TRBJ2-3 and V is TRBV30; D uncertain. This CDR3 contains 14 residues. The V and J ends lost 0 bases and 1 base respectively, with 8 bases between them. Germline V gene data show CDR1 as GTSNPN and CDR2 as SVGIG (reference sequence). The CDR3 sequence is CAWSVPMGTDTQYF. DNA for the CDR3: TGTGCCTGGAGTGTCCCAATGGGCACAGATACGCAGTATTTT.

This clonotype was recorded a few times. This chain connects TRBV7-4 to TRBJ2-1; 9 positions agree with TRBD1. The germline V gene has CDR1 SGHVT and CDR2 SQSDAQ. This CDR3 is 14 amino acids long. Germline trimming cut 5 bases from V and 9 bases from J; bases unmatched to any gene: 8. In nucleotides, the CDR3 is TGTGCCAGCAGCCTACCATACAGGGGGCTTGAGCAGTTCTTC. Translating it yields CASSLPYRGLEQFF.

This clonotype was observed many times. The CDR3, as DNA: TGTGCCAGCAGTTTTCCGGACAGTACTCAGCCCCAGCATTTT. Translation gives CASSFPDSTQPQHF. The gene calls are TRBV12-3 or TRBV12-4 and TRBJ1-5; a weak D match, TRBD1 (6 bases). The CDR3 is 14 residues long. V lost 3 bases to trimming and J lost 6 bases, with 12 bases between them.

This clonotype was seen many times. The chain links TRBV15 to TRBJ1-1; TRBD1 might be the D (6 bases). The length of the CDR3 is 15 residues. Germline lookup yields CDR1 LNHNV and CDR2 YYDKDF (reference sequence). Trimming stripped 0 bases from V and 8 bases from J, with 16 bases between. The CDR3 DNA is TGTGCCACCAGCAGAGAAATTGCAGGGGTCCGAGAAGCTTTCTTT. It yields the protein CATSREIAGVREAFF.

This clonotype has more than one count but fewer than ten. CDR3 amino acids: CASSSPGTGDTQYF. CDR3 DNA: TGTGCCAGCAGTTCGCCGGGAACAGGAGATACGCAGTATTTT. The chain links TRBV28 to TRBJ2-3; D tentatively reads TRBD1 or TRBD2 (5 bases each). Between the trimmed V and J ends, which lost 4 bases and 5 bases, there was a span of 13 bases. Germline assignment: CDR1 MDHEN and CDR2 SYDVKM. The CDR3 contains 14 residues.

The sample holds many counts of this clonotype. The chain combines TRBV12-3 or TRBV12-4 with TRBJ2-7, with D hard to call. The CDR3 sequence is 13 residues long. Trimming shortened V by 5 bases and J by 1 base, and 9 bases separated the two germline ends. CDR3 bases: TGTGCCAGCAGTGCGGACGGGTCCTACGAGCAGTACTTC. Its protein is CASSADGSYEQYF.

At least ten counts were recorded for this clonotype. The CDR3 DNA sequence: TGTGCTAGTGGTTTGGTACTAGCAGGGGACTACGAGCAGTACTTC. The encoded protein is CASGLVLAGDYEQYF. The J gene is TRBJ2-7, the V gene TRBV12-5, with D tentatively TRBD1 or TRBD2 (6 bases each). Germline loops: CDR1 LGHNT, CDR2 FRNRAP. V shed 0 bases and J shed 3 bases, with 12 bases lying between them. This CDR3 is 15 amino acids long.

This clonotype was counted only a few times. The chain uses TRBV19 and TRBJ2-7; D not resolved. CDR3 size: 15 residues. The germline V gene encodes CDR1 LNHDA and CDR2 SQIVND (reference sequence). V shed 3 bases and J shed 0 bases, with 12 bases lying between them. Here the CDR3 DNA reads TGTGCCAGTAGTATCGACGGATTAAGCTCCTACGAGCAGTACTTC. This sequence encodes CASSIDGLSSYEQYF.

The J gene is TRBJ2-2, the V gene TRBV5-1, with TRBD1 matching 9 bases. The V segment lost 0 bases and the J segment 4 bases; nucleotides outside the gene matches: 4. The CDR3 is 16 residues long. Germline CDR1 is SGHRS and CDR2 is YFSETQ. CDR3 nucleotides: TGCGCCAGCAGCTTGGCGGGGACAGGGTTCACCGGGGAGCTGTTTTTT. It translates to CASSLAGTGFTGELFF.

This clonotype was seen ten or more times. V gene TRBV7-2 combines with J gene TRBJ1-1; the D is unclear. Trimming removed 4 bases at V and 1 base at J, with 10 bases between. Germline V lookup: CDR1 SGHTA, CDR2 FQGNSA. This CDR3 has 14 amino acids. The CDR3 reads CASSWRQSNTEAFF. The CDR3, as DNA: TGTGCCAGCAGCTGGAGGCAGTCGAACACTGAAGCTTTCTTT.

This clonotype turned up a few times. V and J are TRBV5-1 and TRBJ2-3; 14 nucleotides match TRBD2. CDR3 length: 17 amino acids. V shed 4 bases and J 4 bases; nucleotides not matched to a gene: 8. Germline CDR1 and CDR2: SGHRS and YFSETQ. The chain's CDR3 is CASSNGLAGGLADTQYF. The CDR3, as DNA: TGCGCCAGCAGCAATGGACTAGCGGGAGGCCTGGCAGATACGCAGTATTTT.

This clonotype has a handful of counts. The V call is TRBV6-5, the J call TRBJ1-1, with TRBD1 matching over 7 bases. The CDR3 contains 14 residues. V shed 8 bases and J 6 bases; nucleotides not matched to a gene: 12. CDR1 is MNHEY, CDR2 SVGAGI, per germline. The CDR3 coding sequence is TGTGCCAGCGGCGTTAGGGGGCCGGGTGCTGAAGCTTTCTTT. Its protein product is CASGVRGPGAEAFF.

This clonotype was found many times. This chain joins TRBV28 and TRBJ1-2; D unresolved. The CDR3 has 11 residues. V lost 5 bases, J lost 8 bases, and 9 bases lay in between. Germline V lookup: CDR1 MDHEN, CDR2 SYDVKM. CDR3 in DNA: TGTGCCAGCAGTACCCTGAGGGGCTACACCTTC. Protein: CASSTLRGYTF.

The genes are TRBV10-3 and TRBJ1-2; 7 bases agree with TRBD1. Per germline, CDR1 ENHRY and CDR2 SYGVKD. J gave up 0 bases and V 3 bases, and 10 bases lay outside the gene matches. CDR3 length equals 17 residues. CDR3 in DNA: TGTGCCATCAGTGACCCGGGGACAGAACGAACTAACTATGGCTACACCTTC. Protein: CAISDPGTERTNYGYTF.